Here is one T cell receptor (beta chain) with its context. This entry is derived from a study of metastatic and nonmetastatic thyroid tumors. TCRdb recomputed clones from the PCR reads via MiXCR. The sample includes some 20,000 clones, about 30% of them seen just once. The CDR3 sequence is 13 residues long. In germline, CDR1 is LNHDA, CDR2 SQIVND (reference sequence). V was pared by 7 bases and J by 0 bases, with 8 bases between. There were no patients who had received any treatment before thyroid surgery. The sequenced sample consisted of adjacent normal tissue. This clonotype was sampled from a female donor with papillary thyroid cancer or a benign thyroid nodule (not recorded which). Some clones in this sample may be carry-over from other donors' samples. This chain joins TRBV19 and TRBJ2-3; D is perhaps TRBD1 (5 bases). CDR3 bases: TGTGCCAGTAAGGCAGGGAGCACAGATACGCAGTATTTT. This translates into CASKAGSTDTQYF.